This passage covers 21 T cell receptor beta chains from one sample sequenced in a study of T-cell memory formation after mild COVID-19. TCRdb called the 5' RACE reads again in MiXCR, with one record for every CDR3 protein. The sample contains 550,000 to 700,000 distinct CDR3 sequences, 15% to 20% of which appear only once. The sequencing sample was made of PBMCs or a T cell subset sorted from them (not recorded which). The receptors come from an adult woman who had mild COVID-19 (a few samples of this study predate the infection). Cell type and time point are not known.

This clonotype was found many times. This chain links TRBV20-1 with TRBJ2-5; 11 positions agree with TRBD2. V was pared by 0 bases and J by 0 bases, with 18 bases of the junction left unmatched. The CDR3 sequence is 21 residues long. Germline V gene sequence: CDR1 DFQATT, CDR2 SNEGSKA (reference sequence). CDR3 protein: CSARDRFRTSGSTNYQETQYF. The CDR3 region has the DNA TGCAGTGCTAGAGATCGGTTCCGGACTAGCGGGTCAACCAACTACCAAGAGACCCAGTACTTC.

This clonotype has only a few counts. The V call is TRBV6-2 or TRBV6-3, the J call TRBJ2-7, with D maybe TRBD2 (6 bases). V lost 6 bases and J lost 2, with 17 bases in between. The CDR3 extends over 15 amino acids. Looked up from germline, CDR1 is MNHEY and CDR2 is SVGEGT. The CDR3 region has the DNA TGTGCCAGCAGATCAACCTGGGGGGACCCCTACGAGCAGTACTTC. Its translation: CASRSTWGDPYEQYF.

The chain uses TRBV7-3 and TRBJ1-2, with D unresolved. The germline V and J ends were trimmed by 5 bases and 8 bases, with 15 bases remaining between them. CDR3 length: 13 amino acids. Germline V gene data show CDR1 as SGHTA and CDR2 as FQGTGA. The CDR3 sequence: CASSPGSREGYTF. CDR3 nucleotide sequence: TGTGCCAGCAGCCCCGGTTCCCGGGAGGGCTACACCTTC.

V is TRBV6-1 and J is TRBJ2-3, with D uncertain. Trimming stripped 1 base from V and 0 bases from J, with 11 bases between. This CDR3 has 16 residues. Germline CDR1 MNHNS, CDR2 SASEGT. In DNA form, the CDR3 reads TGTGCCAGCAGTGAAGGTCGGGTGGCTAGCACAGATACGCAGTATTTT. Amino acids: CASSEGRVASTDTQYF.

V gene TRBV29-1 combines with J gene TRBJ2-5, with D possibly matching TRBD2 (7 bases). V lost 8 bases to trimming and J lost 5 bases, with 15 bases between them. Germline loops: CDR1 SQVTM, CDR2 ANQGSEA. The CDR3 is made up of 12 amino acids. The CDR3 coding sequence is TGCAGCCCTAAGGGGGAGGGGGAGACCCAGTACTTC. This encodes CSPKGEGETQYF.

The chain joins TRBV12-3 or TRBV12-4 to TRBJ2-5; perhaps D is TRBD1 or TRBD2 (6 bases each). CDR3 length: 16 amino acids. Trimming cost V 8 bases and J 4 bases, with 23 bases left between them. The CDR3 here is CASVRGGAGAGETQYF. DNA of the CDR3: TGTGCCAGCGTTCGCGGCGGGGCAGGGGCAGGAGAGACCCAGTACTTC.

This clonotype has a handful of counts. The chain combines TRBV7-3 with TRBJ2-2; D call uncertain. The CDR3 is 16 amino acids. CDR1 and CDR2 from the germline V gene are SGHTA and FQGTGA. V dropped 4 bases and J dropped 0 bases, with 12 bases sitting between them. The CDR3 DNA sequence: TGTGCCAGCAGCTCGCGACCGGCTTCGAACACCGGGGAGCTGTTTTTT. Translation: CASSSRPASNTGELFF. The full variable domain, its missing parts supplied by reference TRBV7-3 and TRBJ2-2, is GAGVSQTPSNKVTEKGKYVELRCDPISGHTALYWYRQSLGQGPEFLIYFQGTGAADDSGLPNDRFFAVRPEGSVSTLKIQRTERGDSAVYLCASSSRPASNTGELFFGEGSRLTVL.

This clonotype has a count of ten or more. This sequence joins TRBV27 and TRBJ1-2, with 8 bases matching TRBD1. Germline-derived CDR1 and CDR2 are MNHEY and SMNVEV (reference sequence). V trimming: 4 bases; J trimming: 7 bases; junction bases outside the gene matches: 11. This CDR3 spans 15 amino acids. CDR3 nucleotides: TGTGCCAGCAGTTCGAAGGGCAGGGGGCGAGGTGGCTACACCTTC. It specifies CASSSKGRGRGGYTF.

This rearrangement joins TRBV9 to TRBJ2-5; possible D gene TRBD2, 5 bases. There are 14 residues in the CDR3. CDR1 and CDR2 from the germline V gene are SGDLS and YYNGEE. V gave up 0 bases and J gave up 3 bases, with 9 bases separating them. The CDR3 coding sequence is TGTGCCAGCAGCGTAGAATCCGGGGAAGAGACCCAGTACTTC. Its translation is CASSVESGEETQYF. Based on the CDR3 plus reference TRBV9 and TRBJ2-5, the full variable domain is DSGVTQTPKHLITATGQRVTLRCSPRSGDLSVYWYQQSLDQGLQFLIQYYNGEERAKGNILERFSAQQFPDLHSELNLSSLELGDSALYFCASSVESGEETQYFGPGTRLLVL.

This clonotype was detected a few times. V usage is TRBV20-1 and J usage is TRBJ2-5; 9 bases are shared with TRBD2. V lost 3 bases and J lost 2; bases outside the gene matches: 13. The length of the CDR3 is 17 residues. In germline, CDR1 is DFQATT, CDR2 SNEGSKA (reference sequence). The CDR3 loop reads CSARVPERGAGQETQYF. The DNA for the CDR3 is TGCAGTGCTAGGGTCCCCGAGCGGGGGGCAGGACAAGAGACCCAGTACTTC.

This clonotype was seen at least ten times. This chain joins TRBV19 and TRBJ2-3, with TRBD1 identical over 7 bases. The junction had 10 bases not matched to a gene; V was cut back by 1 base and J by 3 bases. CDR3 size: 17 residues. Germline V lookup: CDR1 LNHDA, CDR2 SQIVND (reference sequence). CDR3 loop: CASSIGFRTGLTDTQYF. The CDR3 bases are TGTGCCAGTAGTATAGGCTTTCGGACAGGTCTGACAGATACGCAGTATTTT.

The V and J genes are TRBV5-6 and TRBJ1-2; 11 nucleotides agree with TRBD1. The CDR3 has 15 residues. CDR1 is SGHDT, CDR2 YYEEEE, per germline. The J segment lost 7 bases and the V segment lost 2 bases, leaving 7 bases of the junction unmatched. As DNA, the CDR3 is TGTGCCAGCAGCTTTGGACAGGGGGCGCGGGGTGGCTACACCTTC. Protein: CASSFGQGARGGYTF.

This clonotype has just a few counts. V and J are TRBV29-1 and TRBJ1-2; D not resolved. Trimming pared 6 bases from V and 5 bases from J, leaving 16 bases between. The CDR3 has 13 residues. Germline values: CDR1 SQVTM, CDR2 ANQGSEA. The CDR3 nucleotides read TGCAGCGTACCTGGGGTGGGAGGATATGGCTACACCTTC. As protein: CSVPGVGGYGYTF.

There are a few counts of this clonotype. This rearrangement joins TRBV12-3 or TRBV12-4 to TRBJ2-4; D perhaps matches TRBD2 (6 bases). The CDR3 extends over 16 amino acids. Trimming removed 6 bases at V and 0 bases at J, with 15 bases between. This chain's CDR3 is CASSGGGQKAKNIQYF. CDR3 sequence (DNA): TGTGCCAGCAGCGGGGGAGGACAAAAAGCCAAAAACATTCAGTACTTC.

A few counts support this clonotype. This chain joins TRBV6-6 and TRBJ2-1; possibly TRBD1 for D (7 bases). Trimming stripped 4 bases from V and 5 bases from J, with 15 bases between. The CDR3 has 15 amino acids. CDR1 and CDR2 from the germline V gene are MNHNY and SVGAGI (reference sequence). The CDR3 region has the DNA TGTGCCAGCAGTTCACGCGGGACAGTGGACAATGAGCAGTTCTTC. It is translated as CASSSRGTVDNEQFF.

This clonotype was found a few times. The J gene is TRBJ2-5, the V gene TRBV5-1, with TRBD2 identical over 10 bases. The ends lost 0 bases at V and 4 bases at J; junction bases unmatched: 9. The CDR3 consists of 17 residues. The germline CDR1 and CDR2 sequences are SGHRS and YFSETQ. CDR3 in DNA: TGCGCCAGCAGCTTGGATGTCGAACTAGCGGGGACAGAGACCCAGTACTTC. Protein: CASSLDVELAGTETQYF.

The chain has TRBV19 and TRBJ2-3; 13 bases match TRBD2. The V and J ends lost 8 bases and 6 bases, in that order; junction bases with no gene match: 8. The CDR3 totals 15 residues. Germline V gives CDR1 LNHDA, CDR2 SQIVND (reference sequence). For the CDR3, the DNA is TGTGCCAGTGGCGGGACTAGCGGGGCCAGGGATACGCAGTATTTT. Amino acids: CASGGTSGARDTQYF.

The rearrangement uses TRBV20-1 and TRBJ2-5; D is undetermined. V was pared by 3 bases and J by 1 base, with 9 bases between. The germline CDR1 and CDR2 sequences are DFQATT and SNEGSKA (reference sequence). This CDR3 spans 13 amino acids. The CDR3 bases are TGCAGTGCTAGGTCCGGCAGCCAAGAGACCCAGTACTTC. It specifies CSARSGSQETQYF.

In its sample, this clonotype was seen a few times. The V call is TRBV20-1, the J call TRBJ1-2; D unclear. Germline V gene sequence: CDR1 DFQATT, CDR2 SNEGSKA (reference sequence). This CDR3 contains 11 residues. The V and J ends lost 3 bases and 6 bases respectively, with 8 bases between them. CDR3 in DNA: TGCAGTGCTAGTAGCTCGGATGGCTACACCTTC. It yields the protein CSASSSDGYTF.

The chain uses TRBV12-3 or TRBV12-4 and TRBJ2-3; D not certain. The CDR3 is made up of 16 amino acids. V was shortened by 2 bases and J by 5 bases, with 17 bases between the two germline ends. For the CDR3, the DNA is TGTGCCAGCAGTTTATTCGGCGGTCCCGACCTAGATACGCAGTATTTT. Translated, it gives CASSLFGGPDLDTQYF.

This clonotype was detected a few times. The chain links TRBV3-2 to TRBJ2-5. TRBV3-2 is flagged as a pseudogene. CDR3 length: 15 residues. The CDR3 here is CASSPMSPGQETQYF. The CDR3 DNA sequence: TGTGCCAGCAGCCCCATGTCGCCTGGCCAAGAGACCCAGTACTTC.